What follows are 8 T cell receptor beta chains derived from one specimen sequenced in a study of graft-versus-host responses after intestinal transplantation. Graft material was processed, releasing intraepithelial and lamina propria lymphocytes. Only in-frame clones appear in the TCRdb table, and some are missing; sequencing was by immunoSEQ multiplex PCR. The sample has 9,800 or so clones; just under 80% are singletons. Material: ileum tissue, obtained less than 550 days after intestinal transplant. The origin of the receptors is a human patient who received an intestinal transplant, so some T cells may come from the graft donor.

CDR3 bases: TGTGCCAGCAGCAGGTCCAGCGGGGACTACGAGCAGTACTTC. Its protein product is CASSRSSGDYEQYF. This chain uses TRBV5-4 with TRBJ2-7; 7 positions agree with TRBD2. V dropped 4 bases and J dropped 3; count of bases not matched to a gene: 7. From germline, CDR1 is SGHNT and CDR2 YYREEE (reference sequence). This CDR3 has 14 residues.

The chain is built from TRBV25-1 and TRBJ2-6, with D perhaps matching TRBD2 (6 bases). The V and J ends lost 5 bases and 3 bases respectively, with 8 bases between them. This CDR3 is 14 amino acids long. Germline V CDR1 and CDR2: MGHDK, SYGVNS. This CDR3 reads CASSPGGGANVLTF. Here the CDR3 DNA reads TGTGCCAGCAGTCCCGGGGGTGGGGCCAACGTCCTGACTTTC.

The rearrangement joins TRBV19 to TRBJ2-5, with D hard to call. Between the trimmed V and J ends, which lost 11 bases and 5 bases, there was a span of 21 bases. Looked up from germline, CDR1 is LNHDA and CDR2 is SQIVND (reference sequence). This CDR3 region has 14 residues. The CDR3 DNA sequence: TGTGCCCCTATCTTACAGTGGCGCCTGGAGACCCAGTACTTC. Translation gives CAPILQWRLETQYF.

As to this clone: The junction departs from the called germline gene at one end, perhaps through a read error. CDR3 in amino acids: CASGLGTQGNEQFF. As DNA, the CDR3 is TGCGCCAGCGGCTTGGGGACTCAGGGAAATGAGCAGTTCTTC. The chain has TRBV5-1 and TRBJ2-1; TRBD2 is a possible D gene (6 bases). Germline-derived CDR1 and CDR2 are SGHRS and YFSETQ. The CDR3 covers 14 residues.

The chain links TRBV4-2 to TRBJ2-3, with 8 bases matching TRBD1. Germline V CDR1 and CDR2: LGHNA, YNFKEQ. The CDR3 runs 15 residues. V lost 2 bases and J lost 8; bases outside the gene matches: 9. The DNA for the CDR3 is TGTGCCAGCAGCCAAAAAGACAGGGGAGAGGGTACGCAGTATTTT. The encoded protein is CASSQKDRGEGTQYF.

This clone was recorded only once. The rearrangement links TRBV7-6 to TRBJ2-7, with D maybe TRBD1 (6 bases). The CDR3 sequence is 14 residues long. From germline, CDR1 is SGHVS and CDR2 FNYEAQ. The ends were cut back, 2 bases at V and 2 bases at J, with 10 bases in the middle. The CDR3 sequence: CASSLLQGPYEQYF. For the CDR3, the DNA is TGTGCCAGCAGCTTATTGCAGGGGCCCTACGAGCAGTACTTC.

This chain joins TRBV18 and TRBJ1-2, with D hard to call. The CDR3 has 14 amino acids. The germline gives CDR1 KGHSH, CDR2 LQKENI. Trimming removed 5 bases at V and 3 bases at J, with 13 bases between. This CDR3 is CASSARRYDYGYTF. Written as DNA, the CDR3 is TGTGCCAGCTCAGCCAGGAGATACGACTATGGCTACACCTTC.

V and J are TRBV4-2 and TRBJ2-2; TRBD2 aligns across 15 bases. Germline V lookup: CDR1 LGHNA, CDR2 YNFKEQ. The trim removed 4 bases at V and 4 bases at J, leaving 4 bases unmatched. This CDR3 has 17 amino acids. The CDR3: CASSPGTSGRFTGELFF. CDR3 nucleotides: TGTGCCAGCAGCCCGGGGACTAGCGGGAGGTTCACCGGGGAGCTGTTTTTT.